The rows below give T cell receptor beta chains drawn from one sample of a study of beta chain features in type 1 diabetes. Assay: immunoSEQ multiplex PCR; the TCRdb copy retains only in-frame clones and omits some. The sample carries 230,000 or so clones, under 20% recorded once. Sequenced material: naive CD4+ T cells from blood. These receptors were collected from a man aged 25-45 years with type 1 diabetes. Each CDR3 is given with its conserved first and last residue. Fields, in order: D gene, V gene, clone size, J gene, CDR3 protein, CDR3 DNA. A D gene is named only where the DNA matches it firmly. The size of a clone is reported for some rows only, either as once, few or many, or as a class for expanded clones.

d_call: TRBD2
v_call: TRBV14
clone_size: .
j_call: TRBJ2-1
cdr3_aa: CASSQDRASGRFYNEQFF
cdr3_nt: TGTGCCAGCAGCCAAGATAGGGCTAGCGGGAGGTTCTACAATGAGCAGTTCTTC

d_call: .
v_call: TRBV7-7
clone_size: .
j_call: TRBJ2-2
cdr3_aa: CASSLARSTGELFF
cdr3_nt: TGTGCCAGCAGCTTAGCACGATCCACCGGGGAGCTGTTTTTT

d_call: .
v_call: TRBV9
clone_size: few
j_call: TRBJ2-3
cdr3_aa: CASSTRGTDTQYF
cdr3_nt: TGTGCCAGCAGCACTCGAGGGACAGATACGCAGTATTTT

d_call: .
v_call: TRBV2
clone_size: few
j_call: TRBJ2-3
cdr3_aa: CASISVRGTDTQYF
cdr3_nt: TGTGCCAGCATATCAGTACGGGGGACAGATACGCAGTATTTT

d_call: TRBD2
v_call: TRBV11-2
clone_size: .
j_call: TRBJ2-1
cdr3_aa: CASSVAGSYNEQFF
cdr3_nt: TGTGCCAGCAGCGTAGCGGGCTCCTACAATGAGCAGTTCTTC

d_call: .
v_call: TRBV7-2
clone_size: .
j_call: TRBJ2-5
cdr3_aa: CASSQDSSQYF
cdr3_nt: TGTGCCAGCAGCCAAGACAGTAGCCAGTACTTC

d_call: TRBD2
v_call: TRBV27
clone_size: .
j_call: TRBJ2-7
cdr3_aa: CASSKPASGRSYEQYF
cdr3_nt: TGTGCCAGCAGTAAGCCTGCTAGCGGGAGATCCTACGAGCAGTACTTC

d_call: TRBD1
v_call: TRBV10-3
clone_size: .
j_call: TRBJ2-7
cdr3_aa: CAIRSGTGIYEQYF
cdr3_nt: TGTGCCATCAGATCCGGGACAGGGATATACGAGCAGTACTTC

d_call: TRBD2
v_call: TRBV29-1
clone_size: few
j_call: TRBJ2-4
cdr3_aa: CSVEGVAGVKNIQYF
cdr3_nt: TGCAGCGTTGAGGGGGTAGCGGGAGTTAAAAACATTCAGTACTTC

d_call: .
v_call: TRBV25-1
clone_size: .
j_call: TRBJ1-3
cdr3_aa: CASSESGDGNTIYF
cdr3_nt: TGTGCCAGCAGTGAATCTGGTGACGGAAACACCATATATTTT

d_call: TRBD1
v_call: TRBV10-3
clone_size: .
j_call: TRBJ2-7
cdr3_aa: CATSPGQGNEQYF
cdr3_nt: TGTGCCACCTCACCGGGACAGGGTAACGAGCAGTACTTC

d_call: .
v_call: TRBV7-2
clone_size: .
j_call: TRBJ2-1
cdr3_aa: CASSLDSTYNEQFF
cdr3_nt: TGTGCCAGCAGCTTGGACAGTACCTACAATGAGCAGTTCTTC

d_call: TRBD1
v_call: TRBV5-1
clone_size: .
j_call: TRBJ2-5
cdr3_aa: CASSFQGAQETQYF
cdr3_nt: TGCGCCAGCAGCTTTCAGGGGGCTCAAGAGACCCAGTACTTC

d_call: TRBD1
v_call: TRBV5-6
clone_size: .
j_call: TRBJ1-2
cdr3_aa: CASSPVDRGNYGYTF
cdr3_nt: TGTGCCAGCAGCCCTGTGGACAGGGGAAACTATGGCTACACCTTC

d_call: .
v_call: TRBV30
clone_size: few
j_call: TRBJ2-3
cdr3_aa: CAWSVANPPDTQYF
cdr3_nt: TGTGCCTGGAGTGTTGCTAACCCGCCAGATACGCAGTATTTT

d_call: .
v_call: TRBV2
clone_size: few
j_call: TRBJ2-2
cdr3_aa: CASSTGRWTGELFF
cdr3_nt: TGTGCCAGCAGTACCGGGAGATGGACCGGGGAGCTGTTTTTT

d_call: .
v_call: TRBV7-7
clone_size: .
j_call: TRBJ2-1
cdr3_aa: CASSLAWGNNEQFF
cdr3_nt: TGTGCCAGCAGCCTTGCGTGGGGAAACAATGAGCAGTTCTTC

d_call: TRBD2
v_call: TRBV29-1
clone_size: .
j_call: TRBJ2-2
cdr3_aa: CSVGTSLDTGELFF
cdr3_nt: TGCAGCGTGGGGACTAGCTTGGACACCGGGGAGCTGTTTTTT

d_call: .
v_call: TRBV7-2
clone_size: .
j_call: TRBJ2-1
cdr3_aa: CASSLRSPVDEQFF
cdr3_nt: TGTGCCAGCAGCCTCCGGAGCCCAGTCGATGAGCAGTTCTTC

d_call: TRBD1
v_call: TRBV28
clone_size: few
j_call: TRBJ1-1
cdr3_aa: CASGQGANTEAFF
cdr3_nt: TGTGCCAGCGGACAGGGGGCGAACACTGAAGCTTTCTTT

d_call: .
v_call: TRBV6-5
clone_size: .
j_call: TRBJ1-4
cdr3_aa: CASSYSAPANEKLFF
cdr3_nt: TGTGCCAGCAGTTACTCGGCCCCGGCTAATGAAAAACTGTTTTTT

d_call: TRBD2
v_call: TRBV19
clone_size: few
j_call: TRBJ2-3
cdr3_aa: CASSYLSGSWDTDTQYF
cdr3_nt: TGTGCCAGTAGTTACCTCAGCGGGAGTTGGGACACAGATACGCAGTATTTT

d_call: TRBD2
v_call: TRBV2
clone_size: few
j_call: TRBJ2-7
cdr3_aa: CASSEAGGPYEQYF
cdr3_nt: TGTGCCAGCAGTGAGGCGGGAGGGCCCTACGAGCAGTACTTC

d_call: .
v_call: TRBV28
clone_size: .
j_call: TRBJ1-1
cdr3_aa: CASSLDSLEAFF
cdr3_nt: TGTGCCAGCAGTTTAGACAGCCTTGAAGCTTTCTTT

d_call: TRBD1
v_call: TRBV7-7
clone_size: .
j_call: TRBJ2-5
cdr3_aa: CASSPGTGFQETQYF
cdr3_nt: TGTGCCAGCAGTCCCGGGACAGGGTTCCAAGAGACCCAGTACTTC

d_call: TRBD2
v_call: TRBV25-1
clone_size: .
j_call: TRBJ2-7
cdr3_aa: CASSGSSGRGYEQYF
cdr3_nt: TGTGCCAGCAGTGGGAGTAGCGGGAGAGGATACGAGCAGTACTTC

d_call: .
v_call: TRBV7-2
clone_size: .
j_call: TRBJ2-1
cdr3_aa: CASSLSRNNEQFF
cdr3_nt: TGTGCCAGCAGCTTAAGTAGGAACAATGAGCAGTTCTTC

d_call: .
v_call: TRBV7-9
clone_size: .
j_call: TRBJ1-5
cdr3_aa: CASSSTSSDDQPQHF
cdr3_nt: TGTGCCAGCAGCTCAACATCCTCGGACGATCAGCCCCAGCATTTT

d_call: .
v_call: TRBV30
clone_size: once
j_call: TRBJ2-7
cdr3_aa: CACDPGTASYEQYF
cdr3_nt: TGTGCCTGCGACCCAGGGACTGCCTCCTACGAGCAGTACTTC

d_call: TRBD1
v_call: TRBV29-1
clone_size: few
j_call: TRBJ1-5
cdr3_aa: CSGGQGANQPQHF
cdr3_nt: TGCAGCGGAGGACAGGGGGCGAATCAGCCCCAGCATTTT

d_call: .
v_call: TRBV28
clone_size: few
j_call: TRBJ2-7
cdr3_aa: CASTFSSAGAYEQYF
cdr3_nt: TGTGCCAGCACCTTCTCATCGGCAGGGGCCTACGAGCAGTACTTC

d_call: TRBD1
v_call: TRBV7-8
clone_size: .
j_call: TRBJ1-5
cdr3_aa: CASSLTPTGRRQPQHF
cdr3_nt: TGTGCCAGCAGCTTAACCCCGACAGGGAGGAGACAGCCCCAGCATTTT

d_call: .
v_call: TRBV29-1
clone_size: few
j_call: TRBJ1-1
cdr3_aa: CSVEQEEAFF
cdr3_nt: TGCAGCGTTGAACAGGAAGAAGCTTTCTTT

d_call: .
v_call: TRBV14
clone_size: .
j_call: TRBJ2-3
cdr3_aa: CASSPTTVANTQYF
cdr3_nt: TGTGCCAGCAGCCCAACGACAGTGGCGAATACGCAGTATTTT

d_call: .
v_call: TRBV28
clone_size: .
j_call: TRBJ2-1
cdr3_aa: CASSLISRFNEQFF
cdr3_nt: TGTGCCAGCAGTTTGATCAGTAGGTTCAATGAGCAGTTCTTC

d_call: TRBD2
v_call: TRBV28
clone_size: .
j_call: TRBJ2-7
cdr3_aa: CASGLAVYEQYF
cdr3_nt: TGTGCCAGCGGACTAGCGGTCTACGAGCAGTACTTC

d_call: .
v_call: TRBV9
clone_size: .
j_call: TRBJ1-1
cdr3_aa: CASSPRGLTEAFF
cdr3_nt: TGTGCCAGCAGCCCTCGGGGGCTAACTGAAGCTTTCTTT

d_call: .
v_call: TRBV27
clone_size: few
j_call: TRBJ2-6
cdr3_aa: CASSRTGTGANVLTF
cdr3_nt: TGTGCCAGCAGCAGAACAGGTACTGGGGCCAACGTCCTGACTTTC

d_call: .
v_call: TRBV30
clone_size: few
j_call: TRBJ2-1
cdr3_aa: CAWSITYNEQFF
cdr3_nt: TGTGCCTGGAGTATCACCTACAATGAGCAGTTCTTC

d_call: .
v_call: TRBV15
clone_size: .
j_call: TRBJ1-1
cdr3_aa: CATSLSNTEAFF
cdr3_nt: TGTGCCACCAGCCTATCAAACACTGAAGCTTTCTTT

d_call: TRBD1
v_call: TRBV30
clone_size: .
j_call: TRBJ1-4
cdr3_aa: CASHYRGPWEKLFF
cdr3_nt: TGTGCCTCTCACTACAGGGGACCGTGGGAAAAACTGTTTTTT

d_call: TRBD1
v_call: TRBV28
clone_size: .
j_call: TRBJ2-6
cdr3_aa: CASSSTGAGANVLTF
cdr3_nt: TGTGCCAGCAGCTCTACAGGGGCTGGGGCCAACGTCCTGACTTTC

d_call: TRBD2
v_call: TRBV5-1
clone_size: few
j_call: TRBJ2-3
cdr3_aa: CASSLGLAASTDTQYF
cdr3_nt: TGCGCCAGCAGCTTGGGACTAGCGGCTAGCACAGATACGCAGTATTTT

d_call: .
v_call: TRBV29-1
clone_size: few
j_call: TRBJ1-2
cdr3_aa: CSVEDNYGYTF
cdr3_nt: TGCAGCGTTGAAGACAACTATGGCTACACCTTC

d_call: .
v_call: TRBV28
clone_size: once
j_call: TRBJ2-4
cdr3_aa: CASSVDSPQAKNIQYF
cdr3_nt: TGTGCCAGCAGTGTCGACAGTCCCCAAGCCAAAAACATTCAGTACTTC

d_call: .
v_call: TRBV29-1
clone_size: .
j_call: TRBJ1-2
cdr3_aa: CSVELQGPYGYTF
cdr3_nt: TGCAGCGTTGAACTACAGGGACCCTATGGCTACACCTTC

d_call: .
v_call: TRBV7-9
clone_size: few
j_call: TRBJ2-1
cdr3_aa: CASSLGGTYNEQFF
cdr3_nt: TGTGCCAGCAGCTTAGGGGGAACTTACAATGAGCAGTTCTTC

d_call: .
v_call: TRBV29-1
clone_size: few
j_call: TRBJ2-1
cdr3_aa: CSVPRDFNEQFF
cdr3_nt: TGCAGCGTTCCCAGGGACTTCAATGAGCAGTTCTTC

d_call: TRBD2
v_call: TRBV7-2
clone_size: few
j_call: TRBJ2-7
cdr3_aa: CASSLGLAGTEDEQYF
cdr3_nt: TGTGCCAGCAGCTTAGGACTAGCGGGGACCGAAGACGAGCAGTACTTC

d_call: TRBD1
v_call: TRBV29-1
clone_size: few
j_call: TRBJ1-4
cdr3_aa: CSARTGGEKLFF
cdr3_nt: TGCAGTGCCCGGACAGGGGGTGAAAAACTGTTTTTT

d_call: .
v_call: TRBV29-1
clone_size: few
j_call: TRBJ2-7
cdr3_aa: CSVGTTYEQYF
cdr3_nt: TGCAGCGTGGGTACCACCTACGAGCAGTACTTC

d_call: TRBD1
v_call: TRBV7-9
clone_size: .
j_call: TRBJ2-5
cdr3_aa: CASSPGQGFETQYF
cdr3_nt: TGTGCCAGCAGCCCGGGACAGGGTTTTGAGACCCAGTACTTC

d_call: TRBD1
v_call: TRBV7-2
clone_size: .
j_call: TRBJ2-7
cdr3_aa: CASSRGQGTYEQYF
cdr3_nt: TGTGCCAGCAGCCGGGGACAGGGGACCTACGAGCAGTACTTC

d_call: .
v_call: TRBV30
clone_size: .
j_call: TRBJ1-2
cdr3_aa: CAWSVRQLNYGYTF
cdr3_nt: TGTGCCTGGAGTGTAAGACAGTTAAACTATGGCTACACCTTC